Each of the 20 T cell receptor beta chains below was sequenced from the same sample in a study of blood T cell repertoires in COVID-19. The repertoire was sequenced with immunoSEQ multiplex PCR; TCRdb's copy has only in-frame clones and lacks some. The sample gives approximately 12,000 clones, about three quarters of which show up once; around 6% is in the top ten. Sequencing input: peripheral blood. The receptors were gathered from a man in his sixties with COVID-19, enrolled during active disease.

This clone is medium-sized. Here the CDR3 reads CASSFRTSEEETQYF. The CDR3 DNA reads as TGTGCCAGCAGCTTCCGGACTAGCGAGGAAGAGACCCAGTACTTC. The chain couples TRBV7-2 to TRBJ2-5; 9 nucleotides line up with TRBD2. The V gene end was trimmed by 3 bases and the J gene end by 3 bases; junction bases not matched to a gene: 5. Germline lookup yields CDR1 SGHTA and CDR2 FQGNSA. This CDR3 contains 15 residues.

The chain couples TRBV5-4 to TRBJ1-2; D unresolved. Germline loops: CDR1 SGHNT, CDR2 YYREEE (reference sequence). The CDR3 has 12 amino acids. Deletions cut 3 bases from V and 4 bases from J, with 7 bases between. The CDR3 is CASSSEGYGYTF. For the CDR3, the DNA is TGTGCCAGCAGCTCCGAGGGCTATGGCTACACCTTC.

V and J are TRBV14 and TRBJ2-5; a possible D gene is TRBD2 (5 bases). The CDR3 has 17 residues. V was trimmed by 0 bases and J by 2 bases, leaving 16 bases between them. Germline V CDR1 and CDR2: SGHDN, FVKESK. Here the CDR3 reads CASSQDRRESDQETQYF. The CDR3 coding sequence is TGTGCCAGCAGCCAAGACCGAAGGGAGTCTGATCAAGAGACCCAGTACTTC. The whole variable domain, filled in from reference TRBV14 and TRBJ2-5, reads EAGVTQFPSHSVIEKGQTVTLRCDPISGHDNLYWYRRVMGKEIKFLLHFVKESKQDESGMPNNRFLAERTGGTYSTLKVQPAELEDSGVYFCASSQDRRESDQETQYFGPGTRLLVL.

For this clone: Relative to the germline gene, one junction end is altered; a read error may explain this. The gene calls are TRBV7-7 and TRBJ2-1; D may be TRBD1 (5 bases). CDR1 and CDR2 from the germline V gene are SSHAT and FNYEAQ (reference sequence). The length of the CDR3 is 15 residues. CDR3 in amino acids: CASSLGQGPYNEQFF. CDR3 coding DNA: TGTGCTAGCAGCTTAGGGCAGGGCCCCTACAATGAGCAGTTCTTC.

This clone is labeled medium-sized. CDR3 bases: TGCGCCAGCAGCCCCATGGGACTAGCGGGTGATGAGACCCAGTACTTC. Protein sequence: CASSPMGLAGDETQYF. J is TRBJ2-5 and V is TRBV5-1; 12 nucleotides line up with TRBD2. J was trimmed by 5 bases and V by 4 bases; bases with no gene match: 9. Germline CDR1 reads SGHRS; CDR2 reads YFSETQ. This CDR3 contains 16 residues.

This clone was found once. The rearrangement uses TRBV30 and TRBJ2-5; tentative D call: TRBD1 (6 bases). CDR3 length equals 14 residues. Germline CDR1 GTSNPN, CDR2 SVGIG (reference sequence). The V end lost 1 base, the J end lost 7 bases, and 16 bases lay between the germline ends. The CDR3 spells CAWSDRPEGGTQYF. CDR3 DNA: TGTGCCTGGAGTGATAGGCCCGAAGGGGGGACCCAGTACTTC.

This chain joins TRBV14 and TRBJ1-2, with D possibly matching TRBD1 (5 bases). The V gene's germline CDR1 is SGHDN and CDR2 FVKESK. CDR3 size: 13 residues. V lost 1 base, J lost 8 bases, and 11 bases lay in between. The CDR3 spells CASSQAGTHGYTF. CDR3 bases: TGTGCCAGCAGCCAAGCCGGGACTCACGGCTACACCTTC.

The V and J genes are TRBV6-4 and TRBJ1-2, with TRBD1 identical over 9 bases. This CDR3 has 14 amino acids. Germline V lookup: CDR1 MRHNA, CDR2 SNTAGT. V was clipped by 8 bases and J by 8 bases; unmatched bases: 12. The CDR3 sequence is CASSPRTGERGYTF. The CDR3, as DNA: TGTGCCAGCTCCCCACGGACAGGGGAACGGGGCTACACCTTC.

The V and J genes are TRBV25-1 and TRBJ2-7; no reliable D call. Germline V gives CDR1 MGHDK, CDR2 SYGVNS. Between the trimmed V and J ends, which lost 2 bases and 3 bases, there was a span of 2 bases. There are 11 residues in the CDR3. The CDR3 DNA reads TGTGCCAGCAGTGAACACTACGAGCAGTACTTC. Translated: CASSEHYEQYF.

V is TRBV24-1 and J is TRBJ1-5; D gene unclear. The germline CDR1 and CDR2 sequences are KGHDR and SFDVKD. Trimming removed 5 bases at V and 8 bases at J, with 15 bases between. The CDR3 is made up of 14 amino acids. The DNA of the CDR3 is TGTGCCACCAGTGGAGGATCGAATGGCAAGCCCCAGCATTTT. Its translation: CATSGGSNGKPQHF.

V gene TRBV5-1 combines with J gene TRBJ2-7; TRBD1 matches at 7 bases. Per the germline V gene, CDR1 is SGHRS and CDR2 is YFSETQ. There are 13 residues in the CDR3. V dropped 6 bases and J dropped 4; count of bases not matched to a gene: 7. DNA of the CDR3: TGCGCCAGCATTAACCAGGGGGATTACGAGCAGTACTTC. Amino acids: CASINQGDYEQYF.

The count of this clone is one. This sequence joins TRBV4-3 and TRBJ2-1; tentative D call: TRBD2 (5 bases). This CDR3 is 16 amino acids long. The germline V gene has CDR1 LGHNA and CDR2 YSLEER. Trimming pared 2 bases from V and 0 bases from J, leaving 11 bases between. The CDR3 here is CASSQSAASSYNEQFF. CDR3 in DNA: TGCGCCAGCAGCCAATCAGCGGCCAGCTCCTACAATGAGCAGTTCTTC.

This clone was seen just once. V and J are TRBV12-5 and TRBJ1-1; possibly TRBD1 for D (5 bases). V was trimmed by 5 bases and J by 8 bases, leaving 15 bases between them. From germline, CDR1 is LGHNT and CDR2 FRNRAP. There are 13 residues in the CDR3. The chain's CDR3 is CASGLRDFAEAFF. DNA for the CDR3: TGTGCTAGTGGTCTCCGGGACTTCGCAGAAGCTTTCTTT. Drawing the rest from reference TRBV12-5 and TRBJ1-1, the complete variable domain is DARVTQTPRHKVTEMGQEVTMRCQPILGHNTVFWYRQTMMQGLELLAYFRNRAPLDDSGMPKDRFSAEMPDATLATLKIQPSEPRDSAVYFCASGLRDFAEAFFGQGTRLTVV.

The V and J genes are TRBV5-1 and TRBJ2-1, with a tentative D call TRBD2 (5 bases). Germline assignment: CDR1 SGHRS and CDR2 YFSETQ. The CDR3 length is 15 residues. Trimming cost V 0 bases and J 4 bases, with 11 bases left between them. In DNA form, the CDR3 reads TGCGCCAGCAGCTTGGAGGGAGCTCTATACAATGAGCAGTTCTTC. Amino acids: CASSLEGALYNEQFF.

In this sample, this clone turned up a few times. The chain is built from TRBV7-8 and TRBJ2-3; 8 bases line up with TRBD2. V gave up 6 bases and J gave up 2 bases; unmatched junction bases: 10. CDR1 is SGHVS and CDR2 is FQNEAQ in the germline V gene. This CDR3 is 16 amino acids long. The CDR3 reads CASSSKREWPTDTQYF. CDR3 nucleotide sequence: TGTGCCAGCAGTTCAAAGCGGGAGTGGCCCACAGATACGCAGTATTTT.

This clone was seen a few times. J is TRBJ1-5 and V is TRBV11-2; possibly TRBD1 for D (6 bases). The germline gives CDR1 SGHAT, CDR2 FQNNGV. Trimming pared 1 base from V and 4 bases from J, leaving 14 bases between. The CDR3 is 16 residues long. The DNA for the CDR3 is TGTGCCAGCAGCTTAGGGACAGCTCGAACAAATCAGCCCCAGCATTTT. It codes for CASSLGTARTNQPQHF.

The J gene is TRBJ1-6, the V gene TRBV4-2; tentative D call: TRBD1 (5 bases). This CDR3 is 17 amino acids long. Germline CDR1 and CDR2: LGHNA and YNFKEQ. V lost 0 bases and J lost 7, with 16 bases in between. The CDR3 is CASSQDRGLRENSPLHF. The CDR3 DNA follows: TGTGCCAGCAGCCAAGATCGGGGACTAAGGGAGAATTCACCCCTCCACTTT.

The chain links TRBV19 to TRBJ1-2, with D perhaps TRBD1 (5 bases). Germline lookup yields CDR1 LNHDA and CDR2 SQIVND (reference sequence). The CDR3 has 14 residues. V lost 7 bases, J lost 7 bases, and 19 bases lay in between. The CDR3 bases are TGTGCCAGTACCGAAGGTGGGGGGAGGGCTGGCTACACCTTC. Protein product: CASTEGGGRAGYTF.

This chain joins TRBV7-9 and TRBJ1-4; a weak D match, TRBD1 (6 bases). CDR1 SEHNR and CDR2 FQNEAQ come from the germline V gene (reference sequence). This CDR3 has 13 residues. The ends were cut back, 10 bases at V and 6 bases at J, with 15 bases in the middle. Written as DNA, the CDR3 is TGTGCCATTACGGACAGAGCGTATGAAAAACTGTTTTTT. Translated: CAITDRAYEKLFF.

The chain recombines TRBV7-6 with TRBJ2-7; D is undetermined. This CDR3 is built from 16 residues. Germline V gives CDR1 SGHVS, CDR2 FNYEAQ. Trimming removed 0 bases from V and 4 bases from J, with 16 bases in between. The CDR3 bases are TGTGCCAGCAGCTTAGCGGTGACTGCTAAAAGTTACGAGCAGTACGTC. It codes for CASSLAVTAKSYEQYV.